A single sample gave rise to the 28 T cell receptor beta chains below, sequenced in a study of cytomegalovirus exposure and HLA in healthy donors. Primers included in the PCR were 60 Vbeta and 13 Jbeta primers. Generated by immunoSEQ multiplex PCR, the TCRdb table keeps only in-frame clones and is missing some. The sample yields 150,000 to 200,000 clones, roughly three quarters seen once. Sequenced sample: PBMCs. The receptors derive from a woman in her fifties or sixties in good health and CMV-seronegative.

The chain employs TRBV10-3 and TRBJ1-3; tentative D call: TRBD1 (5 bases). Per the germline V gene, CDR1 is ENHRY and CDR2 is SYGVKD. V lost 2 bases and J 1 base, leaving 9 bases between the germline ends. This CDR3 spans 15 amino acids. CDR3 nucleotides: TGTGCCATCAGTGAGAGGGGTTTTTCTGGAAACACCATATATTTT. Its protein product is CAISERGFSGNTIYF.

The J gene is TRBJ1-2, the V gene TRBV7-2; possible D gene TRBD1, 6 bases. The germline V gene encodes CDR1 SGHTA and CDR2 FQGNSA. V lost 0 bases and J 4 bases, leaving 15 bases between the germline ends. This CDR3 is built from 16 residues. This CDR3 is CASSLARGAEGYGYTF. In DNA form, the CDR3 reads TGTGCCAGCAGCTTAGCCCGGGGGGCCGAGGGCTATGGCTACACCTTC.

This clone was counted a few times. This chain links TRBV10-3 with TRBJ1-5, with 7 bases matching TRBD1. The length of the CDR3 is 16 residues. Losses at the gene ends were 3 bases for V and 0 bases for J; bases not matched to a gene: 5. Germline-derived CDR1 and CDR2 are ENHRY and SYGVKD. CDR3 coding DNA: TGTGCCATCAGTGACCAGGGACAGCTTAGCAATCAGCCCCAGCATTTT. It codes for CAISDQGQLSNQPQHF.

CDR3 nucleotide sequence: TGTGCCAGCAGTTATAGTGCGGGAGGCTACAATGAGCAGTTCTTC. Its translation is CASSYSAGGYNEQFF. The gene calls are TRBV6-6 and TRBJ2-1; 8 nucleotides match TRBD2. Looked up from germline, CDR1 is MNHNY and CDR2 is SVGAGI (reference sequence). The trim removed 3 bases at V and 3 bases at J, leaving 4 bases unmatched. The CDR3 is 15 residues long.

The chain links TRBV19 to TRBJ1-1; unclear D gene. CDR1 is LNHDA, CDR2 SQIVND, per germline (reference sequence). Trimming pared 3 bases from V and 9 bases from J, leaving 8 bases between. The CDR3 is 11 residues long. The CDR3 DNA reads TGTGCCAGTAGTATTACAAGAAAAGCTTTCTTT. Translating it yields CASSITRKAFF. The whole variable domain, remainder taken from reference TRBV19 and TRBJ1-1, is DGGITQSPKYLFRKEGQNVTLSCEQNLNHDAMYWYRQDPGQGLRLIYYSQIVNDFQKGDIAEGYSVSREKKESFPLTVTSAQKNPTAFYLCASSITRKAFFGQGTRLTVV.

This clone was seen only once. V is TRBV5-1 and J is TRBJ1-2; TRBD1 matches at 7 bases. The CDR3 contains 16 residues. Germline CDR1 SGHRS, CDR2 YFSETQ. V shed 7 bases, J shed 4 bases, and the junction held 16 bases outside the gene matches. DNA for the CDR3: TGCGCCAGCGTACTACACAGGGGATCGGACGGCTATGGCTACACCTTC. Its translation is CASVLHRGSDGYGYTF.

The chain carries TRBV9 and TRBJ2-7; possibly TRBD2 for D (7 bases). The V gene's germline CDR1 is SGDLS and CDR2 YYNGEE. CDR3 size: 15 residues. V was cut by 4 bases and J by 0 bases, with 14 bases left in between. For the CDR3, the DNA is TGTGCCAGCAGCTACCTAGCGGACAGCTCCTACGAGCAGTACTTC. Amino acids: CASSYLADSSYEQYF. Using reference TRBV9 and TRBJ2-7 for the parts outside the CDR3, the full variable domain is DSGVTQTPKHLITATGQRVTLRCSPRSGDLSVYWYQQSLDQGLQFLIQYYNGEERAKGNILERFSAQQFPDLHSELNLSSLELGDSALYFCASSYLADSSYEQYFGPGTRLTVT.

This clone has just a few counts. This chain uses TRBV9 with TRBJ1-5; 9 bases are shared with TRBD1. This CDR3 is 15 amino acids long. The V gene's germline CDR1 is SGDLS and CDR2 YYNGEE. J gave up 0 bases and V 4 bases, and 2 bases lay outside the gene matches. The CDR3 is CASSRGQGSNQPQHF. In nucleotides, the CDR3 is TGTGCCAGCAGCAGGGGACAGGGTAGCAATCAGCCCCAGCATTTT.

This clone appeared a few times. The chain combines TRBV5-4 with TRBJ1-2; D not resolved. Germline CDR1 is SGHNT and CDR2 is YYREEE (reference sequence). V was pared by 2 bases and J by 8 bases, with 10 bases between. This CDR3 comprises 12 residues. The CDR3 loop is CASSFGVEGYTF. CDR3 DNA sequence: TGTGCCAGCAGCTTCGGGGTAGAAGGCTACACCTTC.

The chain carries TRBV19 and TRBJ2-5, with 7 bases fitting TRBD2. Losses at the gene ends were 7 bases for V and 7 bases for J; bases not matched to a gene: 15. Germline values: CDR1 LNHDA, CDR2 SQIVND (reference sequence). This CDR3 is built from 15 residues. In DNA, the CDR3 is TGTGCCAGTAAAGGTCGTGCTAGCGGTCCAGGGACCCAGTACTTC. Its translation: CASKGRASGPGTQYF.

This clone was recorded a few times. V is TRBV18 and J is TRBJ2-7; TRBD2 matches at 12 bases. The germline V gene encodes CDR1 KGHSH and CDR2 LQKENI. V lost 3 bases, J lost 3 bases, and 15 bases stayed unmatched. The CDR3 has 19 amino acids. In DNA form, the CDR3 reads TGTGCCAGCTCACCTCTAGCGGGAGGGCTTCGGGGCTTCCGCTACGAGCAGTACTTC. Encoded protein: CASSPLAGGLRGFRYEQYF.

V and J are TRBV19 and TRBJ1-2; 8 bases are a match to TRBD1. V lost 4 bases to trimming and J lost 4 bases; unmatched junction nucleotides: 14. The CDR3 contains 17 residues. In germline, CDR1 is LNHDA, CDR2 SQIVND (reference sequence). The chain's CDR3 is CASSKRTGPLFSYGYTF. In DNA form, the CDR3 reads TGTGCCAGTAGTAAACGGACAGGGCCCCTGTTCTCCTATGGCTACACCTTC.

This clone was observed a handful of times. The chain recombines TRBV6-1 with TRBJ1-5, with 7 positions matching TRBD1. The CDR3 length is 14 residues. J was trimmed by 7 bases and V by 6 bases; bases with no gene match: 9. Germline CDR1 is MNHNS and CDR2 is SASEGT. CDR3 protein: CASSLRGVGQPQHF. The CDR3 nucleotides are TGTGCCAGCAGCCTCAGGGGGGTAGGACAGCCCCAGCATTTT.

This clone was seen more than once but under ten times. The CDR3 DNA reads TGCGCCAGCAGCTTGGGAGGGACAGGGGGAATGAACACTGAAGCTTTCTTT. It encodes CASSLGGTGGMNTEAFF. The rearrangement joins TRBV5-1 to TRBJ1-1; TRBD1 matches at 11 bases. With 0 bases clipped from V and 0 bases from J, the junction kept 4 bases outside the gene matches. CDR3 size: 17 residues. CDR1 and CDR2 (germline): SGHRS, YFSETQ. Complete variable domain (other parts from reference TRBV5-1 and TRBJ1-1): KAGVTQTPRYLIKTRGQQVTLSCSPISGHRSVSWYQQTPGQGLQFLFEYFSETQRNKGNFPGRFSGRQFSNSRSEMNVSTLELGDSALYLCASSLGGTGGMNTEAFFGQGTRLTVV.

This chain joins TRBV18 and TRBJ2-3, with 11 positions matching TRBD2. The CDR3 length is 16 residues. Germline V lookup: CDR1 KGHSH, CDR2 LQKENI. V was pared by 5 bases and J by 0 bases, with 4 bases of the junction left unmatched. The CDR3 spells CASSTGLAESTDTQYF. Here the CDR3 DNA reads TGTGCCAGCTCAACGGGACTAGCGGAAAGCACAGATACGCAGTATTTT.

This clone was detected only a few times. The J gene is TRBJ1-2, the V gene TRBV12-5, with a possible D match to TRBD1 (6 bases). The V and J ends lost 6 bases and 6 bases respectively, with 17 bases between them. Germline V gene lookup returns CDR1 LGHNT and CDR2 FRNRAP. The CDR3 has 14 amino acids. CDR3 sequence: CASGRDRTEHGYTF. The CDR3, as DNA: TGTGCTAGTGGCCGAGACAGGACGGAACATGGCTACACCTTC.

This clone came up a few times. The chain links TRBV5-1 to TRBJ1-1, with 8 nucleotides matching TRBD1. The CDR3 is 14 residues long. Germline V gene sequence: CDR1 SGHRS, CDR2 YFSETQ. Trimming took 3 bases from V and 3 from J; bases not matched to a gene: 4. CDR3 DNA sequence: TGCGCCAGCAGCTCCACAGGGGGTTACACTGAAGCTTTCTTT. Translation gives CASSSTGGYTEAFF.

The chain recombines TRBV7-9 with TRBJ1-5; D not certain. The CDR3 sequence is 12 residues long. Trimming left V 6 bases short and J 5 bases short, with 8 bases between. Germline V lookup: CDR1 SEHNR, CDR2 FQNEAQ (reference sequence). DNA of the CDR3: TGTGCCAGCAGGTTCGGGGATCAGCCCCAGCATTTT. This translates into CASRFGDQPQHF.

This clone appeared once. V and J are TRBV4-1 and TRBJ1-6, with a possible D match to TRBD1 (6 bases). The length of the CDR3 is 15 residues. The germline gives CDR1 MGHRA, CDR2 YSYEKL. V was shortened by 2 bases and J by 5 bases, with 10 bases between the two germline ends. The CDR3 sequence is CASSQSDRNNSPLHF. DNA of the CDR3: TGCGCCAGCAGCCAATCGGACAGAAATAATTCACCCCTCCACTTT.

The chain combines TRBV7-2 with TRBJ2-5; TRBD2 matches at 14 bases. This CDR3 spans 16 amino acids. From germline, CDR1 is SGHTA and CDR2 FQGNSA. With V trimmed by 4 bases and J by 4 bases, 5 bases remained unmatched. The chain's CDR3 is CASSSRLAGGPETQYF. DNA of the CDR3: TGTGCCAGCAGCTCAAGACTAGCGGGAGGGCCAGAGACCCAGTACTTC. Using reference TRBV7-2 and TRBJ2-5 for the parts outside the CDR3, the full variable domain is GAGVSQSPSNKVTEKGKDVELRCDPISGHTALYWYRQSLGQGLEFLIYFQGNSAPDKSGLPSDRFSAERTGGSVSTLTIQRTQQEDSAVYLCASSSRLAGGPETQYFGPGTRLLVL.

J is TRBJ1-1 and V is TRBV6-4, with TRBD1 matching over 8 bases. CDR1 and CDR2 (germline): MRHNA, SNTAGT. Trimming at V came to 6 bases and at J to 3 bases, leaving 6 bases not matched to a gene. The CDR3 sequence is 14 residues long. The CDR3 here is CASRPGGKDTEAFF. The CDR3 coding sequence is TGTGCCAGCAGACCAGGGGGCAAGGACACTGAAGCTTTCTTT.

This clone has just a few counts. The chain employs TRBV6-1 and TRBJ1-6; TRBD1 matches at 8 bases. The V gene's germline CDR1 is MNHNS and CDR2 SASEGT. This CDR3 comprises 16 residues. J lost 8 bases, V lost 0 bases, and 6 bases had no gene match. CDR3: CASSEAQGARYSPLHF. DNA of the CDR3: TGTGCCAGCAGTGAAGCGCAGGGGGCGCGGTATTCACCCCTCCACTTT.

This clone was seen just once. The J gene is TRBJ2-3, the V gene TRBV28; 7 bases agree with TRBD1. After removal of 3 bases from V and 6 bases from J, the junction contained 12 bases not matched to a gene. Germline CDR1 reads MDHEN; CDR2 reads SYDVKM. The length of the CDR3 is 16 residues. The DNA of the CDR3 is TGTGCCAGCAGTTTCCTTGGGGCAGGGGGTCCGGATACGCAGTATTTT. Translation gives CASSFLGAGGPDTQYF. Together with reference TRBV28 and TRBJ2-3, the CDR3 gives the full variable domain: DVKVTQSSRYLVKRTGEKVFLECVQDMDHENMFWYRQDPGLGLRLIYFSYDVKMKEKGDIPEGYSVSREKKERFSLILESASTNQTSMYLCASSFLGAGGPDTQYFGPGTRLTVL.

The chain has TRBV12-5 and TRBJ1-4; D possibly corresponds to TRBD1 (5 bases). Germline V gene lookup returns CDR1 LGHNT and CDR2 FRNRAP. The CDR3 is 15 residues long. The germline V and J ends were trimmed by 7 bases and 3 bases, with 15 bases remaining between them. Here the CDR3 DNA reads TGTGCTAGTGCCCTGGGGGGTAAGGCTAATGAAAAACTGTTTTTT. Protein product: CASALGGKANEKLFF. The full variable domain, rest sourced from reference TRBV12-5 and TRBJ1-4, is DARVTQTPRHKVTEMGQEVTMRCQPILGHNTVFWYRQTMMQGLELLAYFRNRAPLDDSGMPKDRFSAEMPDATLATLKIQPSEPRDSAVYFCASALGGKANEKLFFGSGTQLSVL.

Points on this clone: Within the sample, other DNA sequences also encode this same CDR3. The chain is built from TRBV5-1 and TRBJ2-1; D is perhaps TRBD2 (6 bases). In germline, CDR1 is SGHRS, CDR2 YFSETQ. The CDR3 is made up of 18 amino acids. V lost 0 bases and J 0 bases, leaving 16 bases between the germline ends. In DNA, the CDR3 is TGCGCCAGCAGCTTGGGGCTAGCGCCCTTTAGCTCCTACAATGAGCAGTTCTTC. This translates into CASSLGLAPFSSYNEQFF.

This clone came up a few times. The rearrangement uses TRBV5-1 and TRBJ2-5; TRBD2 matches 7 bases. Per germline, CDR1 SGHRS and CDR2 YFSETQ. The CDR3 length is 13 residues. V dropped 4 bases and J dropped 2; count of bases not matched to a gene: 2. This chain's CDR3 is CASSVGLQETQYF. CDR3 in DNA: TGCGCCAGCAGCGTGGGACTACAAGAGACCCAGTACTTC.

The CDR3 here is CASSYQGTTEAFF. The CDR3 coding sequence is TGTGCCAGCAGTTATCAGGGGACCACTGAAGCTTTCTTT. The V and J genes are TRBV6-5 and TRBJ1-1, with a possible D match to TRBD1 (6 bases). The CDR3 loop spans 13 amino acids. V was cut by 3 bases and J by 4 bases, with 9 bases left in between. Looked up from germline, CDR1 is MNHEY and CDR2 is SVGAGI.

For this clone: Other DNA variants within this sample encode the same CDR3. The chain joins TRBV5-1 to TRBJ2-7; D uncertain. This CDR3 has 13 amino acids. Germline V gene data show CDR1 as SGHRS and CDR2 as YFSETQ. V was pared by 0 bases and J by 3 bases, with 7 bases between. CDR3 coding DNA: TGCGCCAGCAGCTTGGTTGCAGGCTACGAGCAGTACTTC. Protein sequence: CASSLVAGYEQYF.